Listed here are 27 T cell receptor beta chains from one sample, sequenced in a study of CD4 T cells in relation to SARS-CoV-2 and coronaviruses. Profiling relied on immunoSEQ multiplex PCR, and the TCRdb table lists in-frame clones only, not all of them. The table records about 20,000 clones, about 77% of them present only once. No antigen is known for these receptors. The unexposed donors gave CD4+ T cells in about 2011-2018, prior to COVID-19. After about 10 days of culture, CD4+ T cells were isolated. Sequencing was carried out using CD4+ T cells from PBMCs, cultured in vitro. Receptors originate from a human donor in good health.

The CDR3 sequence: CASSQVRGNEQFF. The DNA for the CDR3 is TGCGCCAGCAGCCAAGTTCGGGGAAATGAGCAGTTCTTC. The chain is built from TRBV4-1 and TRBJ2-1; D is perhaps TRBD2 (5 bases). The CDR3 consists of 13 residues. Trimming shortened V by 1 base and J by 7 bases, and 8 bases separated the two germline ends. Per the germline V gene, CDR1 is MGHRA and CDR2 is YSYEKL.

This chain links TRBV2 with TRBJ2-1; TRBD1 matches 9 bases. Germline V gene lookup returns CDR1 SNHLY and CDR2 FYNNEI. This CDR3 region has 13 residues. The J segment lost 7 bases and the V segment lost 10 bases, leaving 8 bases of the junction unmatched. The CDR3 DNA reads TGTGCCACCCAACAGGGGGCTTTAAATGAGCAGTTCTTC. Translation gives CATQQGALNEQFF.

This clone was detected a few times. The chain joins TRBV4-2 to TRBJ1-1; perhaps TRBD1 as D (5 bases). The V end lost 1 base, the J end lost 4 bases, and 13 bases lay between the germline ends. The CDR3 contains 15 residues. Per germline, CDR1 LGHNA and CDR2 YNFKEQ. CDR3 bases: TGTGCCAGCAGCCAAGGGGAACTGGGGGGCACTGAAGCTTTCTTT. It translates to CASSQGELGGTEAFF.

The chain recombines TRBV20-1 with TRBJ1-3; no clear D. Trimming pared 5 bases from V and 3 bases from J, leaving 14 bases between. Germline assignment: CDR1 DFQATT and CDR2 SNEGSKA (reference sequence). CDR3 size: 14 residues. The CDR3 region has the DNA TGCAGTGCTGGTGACATTGGCAGTGGAAACACCATATATTTT. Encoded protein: CSAGDIGSGNTIYF.

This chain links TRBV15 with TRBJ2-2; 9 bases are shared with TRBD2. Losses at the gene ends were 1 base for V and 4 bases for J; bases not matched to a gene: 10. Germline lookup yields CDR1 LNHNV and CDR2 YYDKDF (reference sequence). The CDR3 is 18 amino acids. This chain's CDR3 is CATSRASPGGRGTGELFF. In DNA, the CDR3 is TGTGCCACCAGCAGAGCGTCACCCGGCGGGAGGGGCACCGGGGAGCTGTTTTTT.

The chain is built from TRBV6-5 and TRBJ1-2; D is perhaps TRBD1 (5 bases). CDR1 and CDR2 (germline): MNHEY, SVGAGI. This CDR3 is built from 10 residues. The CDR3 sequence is CAGGSYGYTF. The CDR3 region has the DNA TGTGCGGGGGGGTCCTATGGCTACACCTTC.

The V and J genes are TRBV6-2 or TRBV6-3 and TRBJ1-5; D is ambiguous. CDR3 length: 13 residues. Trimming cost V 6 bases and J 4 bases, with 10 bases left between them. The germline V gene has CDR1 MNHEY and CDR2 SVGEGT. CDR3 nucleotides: TGTGCCAGCAGCCGACGGGAAAATCAGCCCCAGCATTTT. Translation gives CASSRRENQPQHF.

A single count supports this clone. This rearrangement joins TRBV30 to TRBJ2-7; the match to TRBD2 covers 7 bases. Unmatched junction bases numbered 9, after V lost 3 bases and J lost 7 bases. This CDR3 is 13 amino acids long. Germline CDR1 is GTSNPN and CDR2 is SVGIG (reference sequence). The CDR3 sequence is CAWSQASGIEQYF. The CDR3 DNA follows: TGTGCCTGGAGCCAAGCTAGCGGTATAGAGCAGTACTTC.

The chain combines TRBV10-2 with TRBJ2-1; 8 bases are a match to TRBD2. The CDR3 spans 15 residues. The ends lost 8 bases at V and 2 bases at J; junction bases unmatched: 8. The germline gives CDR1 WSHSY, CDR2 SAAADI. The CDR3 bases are TGCGCCAGCTTCACGGGAGGGCCCCCCTACAATGAGCAGTTCTTC. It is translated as CASFTGGPPYNEQFF.

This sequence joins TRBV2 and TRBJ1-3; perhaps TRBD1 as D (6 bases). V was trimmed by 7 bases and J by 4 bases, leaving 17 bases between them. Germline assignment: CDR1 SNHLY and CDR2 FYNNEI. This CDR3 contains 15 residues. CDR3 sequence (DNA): TGTGCCAGCACATACCACAGGGCGCCAGGAAACACCATATATTTT. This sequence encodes CASTYHRAPGNTIYF.

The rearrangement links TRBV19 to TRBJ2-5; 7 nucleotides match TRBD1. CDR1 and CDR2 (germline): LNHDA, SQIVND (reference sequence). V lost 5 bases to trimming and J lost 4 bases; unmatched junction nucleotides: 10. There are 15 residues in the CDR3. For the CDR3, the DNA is TGTGCCAGTAGTGTCATGACAGGGCGAGGAGAGACCCAGTACTTC. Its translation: CASSVMTGRGETQYF.

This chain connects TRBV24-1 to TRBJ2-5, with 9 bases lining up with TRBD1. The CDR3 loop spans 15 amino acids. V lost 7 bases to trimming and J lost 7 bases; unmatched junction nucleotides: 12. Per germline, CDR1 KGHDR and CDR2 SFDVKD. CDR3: CATSRGQGIAGTQYF. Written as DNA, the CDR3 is TGTGCCACCAGCAGGGGACAGGGAATCGCTGGGACCCAGTACTTC.

CDR3 residues: CASSEVRGLAGKNEQFF. Written as DNA, the CDR3 is TGTGCCAGCAGTGAAGTTAGGGGACTAGCGGGGAAGAATGAGCAGTTCTTC. The chain is built from TRBV6-1 and TRBJ2-1; 13 bases are a match to TRBD2. The CDR3 spans 17 residues. CDR1 is MNHNS, CDR2 SASEGT, per germline. The ends lost 1 base at V and 7 bases at J; junction bases unmatched: 7.

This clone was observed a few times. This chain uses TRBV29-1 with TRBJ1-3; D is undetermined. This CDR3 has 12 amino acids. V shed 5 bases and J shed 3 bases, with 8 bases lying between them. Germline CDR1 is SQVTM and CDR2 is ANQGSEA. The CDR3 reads CSVHADGNTIYF. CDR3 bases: TGCAGCGTTCACGCGGATGGAAACACCATATATTTT.

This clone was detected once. The DNA for the CDR3 is TGCGCCAGCAGCCGACTAGCGGGAGGGCGCACAGATACGCAGTATTTT. Protein: CASSRLAGGRTDTQYF. The chain carries TRBV4-1 and TRBJ2-3; TRBD2 agrees at 14 bases. Germline CDR1 MGHRA, CDR2 YSYEKL. Trimming at V came to 4 bases and at J to 1 base, leaving 1 base not matched to a gene. There are 16 residues in the CDR3.

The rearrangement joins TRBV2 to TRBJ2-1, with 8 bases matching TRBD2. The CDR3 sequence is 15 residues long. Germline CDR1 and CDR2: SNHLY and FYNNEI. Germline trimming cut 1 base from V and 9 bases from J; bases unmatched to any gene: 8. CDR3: CASSEDSGVRFEQFF. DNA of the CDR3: TGTGCCAGCAGTGAAGATAGCGGGGTAAGGTTTGAGCAGTTCTTC. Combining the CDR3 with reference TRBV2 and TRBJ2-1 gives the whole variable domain EPEVTQTPSHQVTQMGQEVILRCVPISNHLYFYWYRQILGQKVEFLVSFYNNEISEKSEIFDDQFSVERPDGSNFTLKIRSTKLEDSAMYFCASSEDSGVRFEQFFGPGTRLTVL.

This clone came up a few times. The CDR3 nucleotides read TGTGCCAGCAGCTGGGGACGAGGGAACACTGAAGCTTTCTTT. This gives the protein CASSWGRGNTEAFF. The chain has TRBV7-2 and TRBJ1-1; weak D call: TRBD1 (5 bases). The V gene's germline CDR1 is SGHTA and CDR2 FQGNSA. The CDR3 has 14 residues. Trimming took 4 bases from V and 1 from J, leaving 10 bases between them.

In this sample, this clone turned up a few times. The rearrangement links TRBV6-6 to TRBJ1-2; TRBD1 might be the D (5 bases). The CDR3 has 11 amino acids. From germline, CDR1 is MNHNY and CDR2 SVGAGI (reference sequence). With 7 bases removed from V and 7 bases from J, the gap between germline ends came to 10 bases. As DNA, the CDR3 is TGTGCCAGCACAGGGTTTGGTGGCTACACCTTC. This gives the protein CASTGFGGYTF.

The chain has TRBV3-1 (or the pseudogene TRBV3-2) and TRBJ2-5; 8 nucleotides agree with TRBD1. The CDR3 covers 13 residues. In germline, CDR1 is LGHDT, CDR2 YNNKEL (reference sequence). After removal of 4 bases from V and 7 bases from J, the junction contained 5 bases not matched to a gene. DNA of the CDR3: TGTGCCAGCAGCCTACAGGGGGATCGGACCCAGTACTTC. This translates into CASSLQGDRTQYF.

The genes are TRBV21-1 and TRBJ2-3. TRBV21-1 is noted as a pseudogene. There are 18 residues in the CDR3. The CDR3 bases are TGTGCCAGCAGCAAAAGTCCCACTTATTGGCCTACCACAGATACGCAGTATTTT. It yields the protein CASSKSPTYWPTTDTQYF.

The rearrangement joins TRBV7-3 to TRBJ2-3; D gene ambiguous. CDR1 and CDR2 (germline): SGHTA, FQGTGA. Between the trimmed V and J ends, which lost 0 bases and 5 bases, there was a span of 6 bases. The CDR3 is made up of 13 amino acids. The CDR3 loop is CASSLTLIDTQYF. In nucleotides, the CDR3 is TGTGCCAGCAGCTTAACGTTAATAGATACGCAGTATTTT.

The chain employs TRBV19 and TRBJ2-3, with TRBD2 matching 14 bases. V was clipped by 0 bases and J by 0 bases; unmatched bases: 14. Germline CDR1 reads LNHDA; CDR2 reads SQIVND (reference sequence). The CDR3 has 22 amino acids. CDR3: CASSIDRPTSGRARASTDTQYF. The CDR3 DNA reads TGTGCCAGTAGTATAGATCGACCGACTAGCGGGAGGGCCCGTGCTAGCACAGATACGCAGTATTTT.

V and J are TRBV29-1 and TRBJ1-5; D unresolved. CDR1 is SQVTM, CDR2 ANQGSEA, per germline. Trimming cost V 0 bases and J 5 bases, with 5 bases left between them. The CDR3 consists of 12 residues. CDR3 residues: CSVEDFDQPQHF. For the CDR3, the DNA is TGCAGCGTTGAAGATTTTGATCAGCCCCAGCATTTT.

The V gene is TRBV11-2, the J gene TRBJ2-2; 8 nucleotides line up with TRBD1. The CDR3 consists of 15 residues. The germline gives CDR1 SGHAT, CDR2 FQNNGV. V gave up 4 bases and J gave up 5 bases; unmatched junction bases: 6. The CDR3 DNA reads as TGTGCCAGCAGCTCTAAGACAGGGGTAACCGGGGAGCTGTTTTTT. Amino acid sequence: CASSSKTGVTGELFF.

Here the CDR3 reads CAISERGEQFF. The CDR3 coding sequence is TGTGCCATCAGTGAGAGGGGTGAGCAGTTCTTC. This rearrangement joins TRBV10-3 to TRBJ2-1; possible D gene TRBD1, 5 bases. The ends were cut back, 2 bases at V and 9 bases at J, with 5 bases in the middle. The length of the CDR3 is 11 residues. Per germline, CDR1 ENHRY and CDR2 SYGVKD.

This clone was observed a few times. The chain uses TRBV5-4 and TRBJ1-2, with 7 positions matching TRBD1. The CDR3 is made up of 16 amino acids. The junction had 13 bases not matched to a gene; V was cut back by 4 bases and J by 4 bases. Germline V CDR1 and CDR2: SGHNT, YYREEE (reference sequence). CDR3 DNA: TGTGCCAGCAGCCTTGGGGGGCGACAGGGAAGCTATGGCTACACCTTC. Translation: CASSLGGRQGSYGYTF.

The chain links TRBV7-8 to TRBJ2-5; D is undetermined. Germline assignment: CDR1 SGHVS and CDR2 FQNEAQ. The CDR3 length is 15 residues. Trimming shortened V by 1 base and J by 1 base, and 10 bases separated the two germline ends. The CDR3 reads CASSLEYGSQETQYF. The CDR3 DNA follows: TGTGCCAGCAGCTTAGAATACGGCAGCCAAGAGACCCAGTACTTC.